Presented here are 30 T cell receptor beta chains from one specimen sequenced in a study of blood T cell repertoires in COVID-19. Using immunoSEQ multiplex PCR, the repertoire was profiled, and TCRdb retains in-frame clones only, with some absent. The table has about 520,000 clones, approximately 85% seen once. The sample was peripheral blood. These receptors all stem from a human donor in a cohort sampled during active COVID-19.

The V and J genes are TRBV5-1 and TRBJ1-1; 12 bases fit TRBD1. This CDR3 comprises 18 residues. Germline V lookup: CDR1 SGHRS, CDR2 YFSETQ. V was clipped by 4 bases and J by 0 bases; unmatched bases: 10. The CDR3 coding sequence is TGCGCCAGCAGCCCCCAACCGGGACAGGGGGCCCTGAACACTGAAGCTTTCTTT. This codes for CASSPQPGQGALNTEAFF.

V is TRBV4-1 and J is TRBJ2-5; 7 bases map to TRBD2. The germline CDR1 and CDR2 sequences are MGHRA and YSYEKL. J lost 5 bases, V lost 4 bases, and 7 bases had no gene match. CDR3 length: 14 residues. The CDR3 DNA reads TGCGCCAGCAGCCGGGCGGGAGAGGGGGAGACCCAGTACTTC. Protein sequence: CASSRAGEGETQYF.

V gene TRBV28 combines with J gene TRBJ1-2; D uncertain. Germline V gene data show CDR1 as MDHEN and CDR2 as SYDVKM. CDR3 length equals 14 residues. The V gene lost 2 bases and the J gene lost 6 bases, with 13 bases spanning the gap. CDR3: CASSLLGQRHGYTF. The CDR3 DNA is TGTGCCAGCAGTTTACTCGGTCAGCGTCATGGCTACACCTTC.

This rearrangement joins TRBV6-5 to TRBJ2-5, with 11 bases aligning to TRBD1. With V trimmed by 7 bases and J by 5 bases, 9 bases remained unmatched. The germline V gene encodes CDR1 MNHEY and CDR2 SVGAGI. The CDR3 sequence is 15 residues long. The CDR3 region has the DNA TGTGCCAGCATGTTCGGACAGGGGGCACGGGAGACCCAGTACTTC. Its protein is CASMFGQGARETQYF.

The CDR3 DNA reads as TGTGCCAGTAGTATGCGGGGAAGAGGGTACACCGGGGAGCTGTTTTTT. Translating it yields CASSMRGRGYTGELFF. The rearrangement joins TRBV19 to TRBJ2-2; weak D call: TRBD2 (6 bases). With 3 bases removed from V and 3 bases from J, the gap between germline ends came to 14 bases. The germline CDR1 and CDR2 sequences are LNHDA and SQIVND (reference sequence). The length of the CDR3 is 16 residues.

V and J are TRBV16 and TRBJ1-2, with TRBD1 matching 8 bases. The CDR3 is 14 residues long. In germline, CDR1 is KGHSY, CDR2 FQNENV. J gave up 8 bases and V 0 bases, and 5 bases lay outside the gene matches. CDR3 sequence: CASSQSGQGRGYTF. CDR3 in DNA: TGTGCCAGCAGCCAATCCGGACAGGGTCGCGGCTACACCTTC.

The rearrangement joins TRBV9 to TRBJ2-1; 12 bases fit TRBD2. Trimming removed 4 bases from V and 3 bases from J; junction bases left unmatched: 2. The CDR3 covers 15 residues. The V gene's germline CDR1 is SGDLS and CDR2 YYNGEE. CDR3 in DNA: TGTGCCAGCAGCTTGGGACTAGCGGGCTACAATGAGCAGTTCTTC. Translating it yields CASSLGLAGYNEQFF. Combining the CDR3 with reference TRBV9 and TRBJ2-1 gives the whole variable domain DSGVTQTPKHLITATGQRVTLRCSPRSGDLSVYWYQQSLDQGLQFLIQYYNGEERAKGNILERFSAQQFPDLHSELNLSSLELGDSALYFCASSLGLAGYNEQFFGPGTRLTVL.

The chain joins TRBV14 to TRBJ2-1, with a weak D call TRBD1 (6 bases). Germline CDR1 SGHDN, CDR2 FVKESK. V was clipped by 0 bases and J by 0 bases, with 21 bases between them. The CDR3 has 20 residues. The CDR3 DNA reads as TGTGCCAGCAGCCAAGAGAGAGGCCCTGGACAGATGATCTCCTACAATGAGCAGTTCTTC. It specifies CASSQERGPGQMISYNEQFF.

This clone was recorded a few times. The CDR3 DNA sequence: TGTGCCAGCAGCCGGACTATAATCGGTACAGATACGCAGTATTTT. It yields the protein CASSRTIIGTDTQYF. V and J are TRBV6-5 and TRBJ2-3; D is possibly TRBD2 (6 bases). This CDR3 has 15 residues. Germline V gene data show CDR1 as MNHEY and CDR2 as SVGAGI. Trimming shortened V by 6 bases and J by 3 bases, and 16 bases separated the two germline ends.

The rearrangement links TRBV6-5 to TRBJ1-6, with D unclear. The CDR3 is 14 residues long. Germline CDR1 reads MNHEY; CDR2 reads SVGAGI. The V and J ends lost 6 bases and 7 bases respectively, with 13 bases between them. CDR3 in DNA: TGTGCCAGCAGGGAGTATAAGGAGAATTCACCCCTCCACTTT. Amino acids: CASREYKENSPLHF.

The chain has TRBV12-3 or TRBV12-4 and TRBJ2-3; TRBD1 is a possible D gene (6 bases). Trimming took off 5 bases at V and 7 bases at J, with 10 bases between the two ends. The CDR3 is made up of 12 amino acids. The CDR3 loop is CASSTGINTQYF. CDR3 coding DNA: TGTGCCAGCAGTACAGGGATCAATACGCAGTATTTT.

The chain recombines TRBV7-3 with TRBJ2-1; D may be TRBD1 (6 bases). The ends were cut back, 5 bases at V and 9 bases at J, with 11 bases in the middle. The CDR3 consists of 12 residues. Germline V gives CDR1 SGHTA, CDR2 FQGTGA. The CDR3 nucleotides are TGTGCCAGCAGCGTTACAGGGAGTGAGCAGTTCTTC. Protein: CASSVTGSEQFF.

The chain links TRBV7-9 to TRBJ1-5; 7 nucleotides align to TRBD1. Trimming removed 5 bases from V and 6 bases from J; junction bases left unmatched: 10. The CDR3 has 15 residues. Germline V gene lookup returns CDR1 SEHNR and CDR2 FQNEAQ (reference sequence). CDR3 loop: CASSPGTAKGQPQHF. CDR3 DNA sequence: TGTGCCAGCAGCCCCGGGACAGCTAAAGGTCAGCCCCAGCATTTT.

The table lists this clone with a few counts. The chain uses TRBV5-4 and TRBJ2-1, with a weak D call TRBD2 (6 bases). In germline, CDR1 is SGHNT, CDR2 YYREEE (reference sequence). There are 16 residues in the CDR3. Deletions cut 4 bases from V and 0 bases from J, with 14 bases between. The CDR3 sequence: CASSPYSGGSYNEQFF. Written as DNA, the CDR3 is TGTGCCAGCAGCCCGTATAGCGGTGGCTCCTACAATGAGCAGTTCTTC.

The J gene is TRBJ2-7, the V gene TRBV10-3; TRBD2 is a possible D gene (5 bases). V lost 6 bases and J 2 bases, leaving 14 bases between the germline ends. This CDR3 contains 14 residues. In germline, CDR1 is ENHRY, CDR2 SYGVKD. The CDR3: CAIRNEEVPYEQYF. DNA for the CDR3: TGTGCCATCAGAAATGAGGAGGTCCCCTACGAGCAGTACTTC.

This chain links TRBV4-2 with TRBJ1-6, with 7 bases aligning to TRBD1. V lost 0 bases, J lost 0 bases, and 11 bases stayed unmatched. The CDR3 has 20 amino acids. CDR1 is LGHNA and CDR2 is YNFKEQ in the germline V gene. The CDR3 nucleotides are TGTGCCAGCAGCCAAGATAGGGGAACAGGGGATGGCTCCTATAATTCACCCCTCCACTTT. It is translated as CASSQDRGTGDGSYNSPLHF.

The chain combines TRBV15 with TRBJ2-5; possible D gene TRBD2, 5 bases. CDR3 length: 15 amino acids. Germline V gene lookup returns CDR1 LNHNV and CDR2 YYDKDF (reference sequence). V was trimmed by 1 base and J by 5 bases, leaving 14 bases between them. The chain's CDR3 is CATSRVDSRGETQYF. The DNA for the CDR3 is TGTGCCACCAGCAGAGTTGACTCTCGAGGGGAGACCCAGTACTTC.

The chain carries TRBV5-8 and TRBJ2-1; 9 positions match TRBD1. The CDR3 consists of 15 residues. V dropped 4 bases and J dropped 7; count of bases not matched to a gene: 9. Germline-derived CDR1 and CDR2 are SGHTS and YDEGEE. CDR3 loop: CASSGPGQGLNEQFF. The CDR3 DNA sequence: TGTGCCAGCAGCGGTCCGGGACAGGGTTTGAATGAGCAGTTCTTC. Using reference TRBV5-8 and TRBJ2-1 for the parts outside the CDR3, the full variable domain is EAGVTQSPTHLIKTRGQQATLRCSPISGHTSVYWYQQALGLGLQFLLWYDEGEERNRGNFPPRFSGRQFPNYSSELNVNALELEDSALYLCASSGPGQGLNEQFFGPGTRLTVL.

The chain combines TRBV3-1 (or the pseudogene TRBV3-2) with TRBJ2-3; 9 bases fit TRBD2. Trimming removed 2 bases from V and 4 bases from J; junction bases left unmatched: 19. Germline lookup yields CDR1 LGHDT and CDR2 YNNKEL (reference sequence). This CDR3 is built from 20 residues. CDR3 DNA sequence: TGTGCCAGCAGCCAATTGATTGGGCTAGCGGGATACACCCCCTCAGATACGCAGTATTTT. Residues: CASSQLIGLAGYTPSDTQYF.

This clone was seen more than once but under ten times. This chain links TRBV28 with TRBJ2-1, with 8 bases aligning to TRBD2. Germline V gives CDR1 MDHEN, CDR2 SYDVKM. J lost 5 bases, V lost 7 bases, and 10 bases had no gene match. The CDR3 is 15 residues long. For the CDR3, the DNA is TGTGCCAGCACTCGAAGCGGGAGTAGGGACAATGAGCAGTTCTTC. This sequence encodes CASTRSGSRDNEQFF.

The V call is TRBV19, the J call TRBJ1-1; possibly TRBD1 for D (5 bases). The V gene lost 5 bases and the J gene lost 2 bases, with 12 bases spanning the gap. The germline CDR1 and CDR2 sequences are LNHDA and SQIVND (reference sequence). CDR3 length equals 14 residues. The chain's CDR3 is CASSRRDLNTEAFF. The CDR3 nucleotides are TGTGCCAGTAGTCGGCGGGACCTAAACACTGAAGCTTTCTTT.

V is TRBV4-1 and J is TRBJ2-7, with a tentative D call TRBD2 (6 bases). The CDR3 is 13 amino acids. V was clipped by 1 base and J by 3 bases, with 7 bases between them. Germline CDR1 reads MGHRA; CDR2 reads YSYEKL. CDR3 amino acids: CASSQGLGYEQYF. The CDR3 DNA is TGCGCCAGCAGCCAAGGACTAGGCTACGAGCAGTACTTC.

This clone was seen a single time. The genes are TRBV6-2 or TRBV6-3 and TRBJ2-7; 8 bases align to TRBD1. The CDR3 extends over 14 amino acids. Germline trimming cut 6 bases from V and 2 bases from J; bases unmatched to any gene: 6. Germline CDR1 is MNHEY and CDR2 is SVGEGT. In DNA, the CDR3 is TGTGCCAGCAGCCAGGGGGACAGGACCTACGAGCAGTACTTC. This translates into CASSQGDRTYEQYF.

The J gene is TRBJ2-7, the V gene TRBV7-2; tentative D call: TRBD1 (6 bases). CDR1 is SGHTA, CDR2 FQGNSA, per germline. Deletions cut 1 base from V and 6 bases from J, with 10 bases between. The CDR3 covers 13 residues. CDR3 bases: TGTGCCAGCAGCTTAGGGTACAGGGCCGAGCAGTACTTC. Translation: CASSLGYRAEQYF.

The chain uses TRBV4-2 and TRBJ2-7; 11 positions agree with TRBD2. The CDR3 covers 15 residues. Germline lookup yields CDR1 LGHNA and CDR2 YNFKEQ. V lost 1 base and J lost 5; bases outside the gene matches: 4. The CDR3 region is CASSQAGLAGHEQYF. DNA of the CDR3: TGTGCCAGCAGCCAAGCCGGACTAGCGGGTCACGAGCAGTACTTC.

As concerns this clone: This same CDR3 is encoded by further DNA sequences in the sample. The chain uses TRBV3-1 (or the pseudogene TRBV3-2) and TRBJ2-1; tentatively, D is TRBD2 (6 bases). This CDR3 is built from 13 residues. CDR1 and CDR2 (germline): LGHDT, YNNKEL (reference sequence). The V gene lost 1 base and the J gene lost 9 bases, with 10 bases spanning the gap. The CDR3 sequence: CASSQGGGGEQFF. In DNA form, the CDR3 reads TGTGCCAGCAGCCAAGGTGGGGGAGGTGAGCAGTTCTTC.

CDR3 sequence (DNA): TGTGCCAGCTCACCCGCGACAGCGGACTACTCTGGAAACACCATATATTTT. Translation: CASSPATADYSGNTIYF. The chain is built from TRBV18 and TRBJ1-3, with a possible D match to TRBD1 (5 bases). This CDR3 region has 17 residues. Trimming took 3 bases from V and 0 from J, leaving 15 bases between them. In germline, CDR1 is KGHSH, CDR2 LQKENI. The variable domain in full, completed from reference TRBV18 and TRBJ1-3, reads NAGVMQNPRHLVRRRGQEARLRCSPMKGHSHVYWYRQLPEEGLKFMVYLQKENIIDESGMPKERFSAEFPKEGPSILRIQQVVRGDSAAYFCASSPATADYSGNTIYFGEGSWLTVV.

The CDR3 DNA follows: TGTGCCAGTACTAGTAGTCCAGGGGGGAATCAGCCCCAGCATTTT. This translates into CASTSSPGGNQPQHF. The rearrangement links TRBV19 to TRBJ1-5; 7 bases match TRBD1. V lost 7 bases and J lost 4; bases outside the gene matches: 10. Germline CDR1 reads LNHDA; CDR2 reads SQIVND (reference sequence). The CDR3 is 15 residues long.

In this sample, this clone turned up once. V usage is TRBV30 and J usage is TRBJ2-5; D may be TRBD1 (6 bases). The CDR3 is made up of 14 amino acids. Trimming cost V 1 base and J 4 bases, with 13 bases left between them. From germline, CDR1 is GTSNPN and CDR2 SVGIG (reference sequence). The chain's CDR3 is CAWSGFTGLETQYF. The CDR3, as DNA: TGTGCCTGGAGTGGATTCACAGGGCTAGAGACCCAGTACTTC.

The V gene is TRBV6-1, the J gene TRBJ2-7, with 9 bases identical to TRBD2. The V and J ends lost 3 bases and 5 bases, in that order; junction bases with no gene match: 8. This CDR3 has 15 amino acids. Germline CDR1 is MNHNS and CDR2 is SASEGT. This CDR3 reads CASSDKVVAGDEQYF. In DNA form, the CDR3 reads TGTGCCAGCAGTGATAAGGTAGTAGCGGGAGACGAGCAGTACTTC.